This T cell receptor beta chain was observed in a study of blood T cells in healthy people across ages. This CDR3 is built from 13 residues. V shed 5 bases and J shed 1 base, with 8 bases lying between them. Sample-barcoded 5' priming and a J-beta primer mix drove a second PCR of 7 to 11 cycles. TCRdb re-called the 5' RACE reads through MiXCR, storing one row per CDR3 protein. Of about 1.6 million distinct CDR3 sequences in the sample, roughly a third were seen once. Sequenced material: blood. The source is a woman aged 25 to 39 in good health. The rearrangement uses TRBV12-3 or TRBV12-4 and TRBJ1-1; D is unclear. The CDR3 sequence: CASSRSTNTEAFF. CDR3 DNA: TGTGCCAGCAGTCGTAGTACGAACACTGAAGCTTTCTTT.